This T cell receptor (beta chain) was documented in a study of OX40 agonist ivuxolimab in advanced cancers. As for the study in general: Each dose-escalation patient presented with hepatocellular carcinoma, melanoma, renal cell or head and neck cancer.

The CDR3 extends over 14 amino acids. Trimming stripped 3 bases from V and 0 bases from J, with 9 bases between. CDR1 and CDR2 (germline): LNHNV, YYDKDF (reference sequence). This clone was picked up a small number of times. The antigen is unknown. Whole-study findings and limits: CD4+ and CD8+ blood T cells expanded clonally by week 6 at 0.1 to 3.0 mg/kg. Partial responders at 0.1-3.0 mg/kg had among the lowest clonal expansion.

Sequencing used immunoSEQ multiplex PCR; TCRdb keeps in-frame clones, though not all of them. The sample has some 80,000 clones; about 93% are singletons. The TCR comes from an adult with an advanced solid tumor such as melanoma, head and neck, liver or kidney cancer. V and J are TRBV15 and TRBJ2-7; D is unclear. The sample was CD4+ or CD8+ T cells sorted from blood, taken in a trial of the OX40 agonist ivuxolimab. The CDR3 loop reads CATSSLLSSYEQYF. CDR3 coding DNA: TGTGCCACCAGCAGCCTGCTGAGCTCCTACGAGCAGTACTTC. Filled out from reference TRBV15 and TRBJ2-7, the complete variable domain reads DAMVIQNPRYQVTQFGKPVTLSCSQTLNHNVMYWYQQKSSQAPKLLFHYYDKDFNNEADTPDNFQSRRPNTSFCFLDIRSPGLGDTAMYLCATSSLLSSYEQYFGPGTRLTVT.